The 29 T cell receptor beta chains below were found in one sample sequenced in a study of shared clonotypes between healthy human individuals. Selected positively for CCR7 and CD45RO-negative, naive CD8 cells excluded terminally differentiated effector memory CD45RA+ cells. Generated by immunoSEQ multiplex PCR, the TCRdb table keeps only in-frame clones and is missing some. Here the sample spans hundreds of thousands of clones, 85% to 95% being singletons. The source material was naive CD8+ T cells sorted from blood. Source of these receptors: a woman in her 30s in good health.

The chain carries TRBV13 and TRBJ1-2, with 10 bases identical to TRBD1. Per the germline V gene, CDR1 is PRHDT and CDR2 is FYEKMQ (reference sequence). The CDR3 is 15 residues long. The junction had 8 bases not matched to a gene; V was cut back by 5 bases and J by 5 bases. CDR3 amino acids: CASSVSGTGEYGYTF. The CDR3 coding sequence is TGTGCCAGCAGCGTCTCCGGGACAGGGGAATATGGCTACACCTTC.

The chain has TRBV10-2 and TRBJ1-3; 9 bases fit TRBD1. The CDR3 sequence is 17 residues long. Germline CDR1 WSHSY, CDR2 SAAADI. Germline trimming cut 0 bases from V and 2 bases from J; bases unmatched to any gene: 5. CDR3 residues: CASSESKGQGAGNTIYF. CDR3 coding DNA: TGCGCCAGCAGTGAGTCGAAGGGACAGGGAGCTGGAAACACCATATATTTT.

V and J are TRBV5-1 and TRBJ2-7, with D tentatively TRBD2 (6 bases). Trimming stripped 2 bases from V and 0 bases from J, with 12 bases between. The CDR3 contains 15 residues. Germline loops: CDR1 SGHRS, CDR2 YFSETQ. This CDR3 is CASSFGGKTSYEQYF. The CDR3 nucleotides are TGCGCCAGCAGCTTCGGCGGGAAGACCTCCTACGAGCAGTACTTC.

The chain has TRBV7-9 and TRBJ1-2, with 8 positions matching TRBD1. Germline CDR1 is SEHNR and CDR2 is FQNEAQ (reference sequence). The V and J ends lost 5 bases and 8 bases, in that order; junction bases with no gene match: 7. The CDR3 extends over 13 amino acids. CDR3 bases: TGTGCCAGCAGCCCGACAGGGGCCGAGGGCTACACCTTC. Translated, it gives CASSPTGAEGYTF.

CDR3: CASTTGNFYQETQYF. The CDR3 DNA reads as TGTGCCAGCACCACAGGGAATTTCTACCAAGAGACCCAGTACTTC. This chain connects TRBV2 to TRBJ2-5, with D perhaps TRBD1 (6 bases). In germline, CDR1 is SNHLY, CDR2 FYNNEI. V was cut by 7 bases and J by 0 bases, with 15 bases left in between. This CDR3 spans 15 amino acids.

The V gene is TRBV7-9, the J gene TRBJ2-4; the match to TRBD2 covers 7 bases. The CDR3 runs 13 residues. Germline trimming cut 2 bases from V and 6 bases from J; bases unmatched to any gene: 1. CDR1 SEHNR and CDR2 FQNEAQ come from the germline V gene (reference sequence). The DNA of the CDR3 is TGTGCCAGCAGCTTACCTAGCGGAAACATTCAGTACTTC. Translation: CASSLPSGNIQYF.

V is TRBV5-1 and J is TRBJ2-1; a weak D match, TRBD2 (6 bases). The V end was cut by 4 bases, the J end by 1 base, with 15 bases between. This CDR3 is built from 16 residues. Germline CDR1 is SGHRS and CDR2 is YFSETQ. CDR3 protein: CASSSSTGASYNEQFF. CDR3 in DNA: TGCGCCAGCAGCAGTTCGACGGGAGCATCCTACAATGAGCAGTTCTTC.

This chain joins TRBV11-2 and TRBJ2-3, with D possibly matching TRBD2 (6 bases). The germline V and J ends were trimmed by 1 base and 4 bases, with 18 bases remaining between them. Germline-derived CDR1 and CDR2 are SGHAT and FQNNGV. The CDR3 is 17 residues long. CDR3 sequence (DNA): TGTGCCAGCAGCTTAGTAATTGGGACTTCTAGGGCAGATACGCAGTATTTT. Translated, it gives CASSLVIGTSRADTQYF.

This clone is a singleton in its sample. This sample also contains other DNA sequences that code for the same CDR3. The chain links TRBV25-1 to TRBJ2-7; D is uncertain. The CDR3 totals 14 residues. CDR1 is MGHDK and CDR2 is SYGVNS in the germline V gene. V lost 0 bases and J 7 bases, leaving 13 bases between the germline ends. The DNA of the CDR3 is TGTGCCAGCAGTGAATATGGCGGTCTGGGGGAGCAGTACTTC. Translating it yields CASSEYGGLGEQYF.

The chain joins TRBV28 to TRBJ2-7; a weak D match, TRBD2 (5 bases). Germline CDR1 reads MDHEN; CDR2 reads SYDVKM. Trimming took 5 bases from V and 2 from J, leaving 10 bases between them. The CDR3 is made up of 13 amino acids. Here the CDR3 reads CASSTPGTYEQYF. The CDR3 DNA is TGTGCCAGCAGTACCCCCGGGACCTACGAGCAGTACTTC.

The rearrangement joins TRBV5-6 to TRBJ2-7; the D gene could be TRBD1 or TRBD2 (5 bases each). The length of the CDR3 is 15 residues. V lost 4 bases, J lost 2 bases, and 16 bases lay in between. Germline CDR1 reads SGHDT; CDR2 reads YYEEEE. The CDR3 loop reads CASSIWRRGAYEQYF. In nucleotides, the CDR3 is TGTGCCAGCAGCATCTGGCGGCGAGGGGCCTACGAGCAGTACTTC.

The J gene is TRBJ1-3, the V gene TRBV28; D gene ambiguous. The ends were cut back, 6 bases at V and 4 bases at J, with 10 bases in the middle. Germline loops: CDR1 MDHEN, CDR2 SYDVKM. The CDR3 loop spans 13 amino acids. The CDR3 nucleotides read TGTGCCAGCAGGGGTTCGGAGGGAAACACCATATATTTT. It codes for CASRGSEGNTIYF.

This chain joins TRBV7-8 and TRBJ1-5; no firm D call. The germline V gene encodes CDR1 SGHVS and CDR2 FQNEAQ. CDR3 length equals 14 residues. V lost 1 base and J 4 bases, leaving 8 bases between the germline ends. In DNA form, the CDR3 reads TGTGCCAGCAGCTTAGGAGTAGGGAATCAGCCCCAGCATTTT. Translating gives CASSLGVGNQPQHF.

This chain uses TRBV19 with TRBJ1-5; TRBD1 agrees at 7 bases. CDR1 LNHDA and CDR2 SQIVND come from the germline V gene (reference sequence). The junction had 9 bases not matched to a gene; V was cut back by 7 bases and J by 3 bases. There are 15 residues in the CDR3. In nucleotides, the CDR3 is TGTGCCAGTACCAAAGACAGGGTGGCCAATCAGCCCCAGCATTTT. This sequence encodes CASTKDRVANQPQHF. Filled out from reference TRBV19 and TRBJ1-5, the complete variable domain reads DGGITQSPKYLFRKEGQNVTLSCEQNLNHDAMYWYRQDPGQGLRLIYYSQIVNDFQKGDIAEGYSVSREKKESFPLTVTSAQKNPTAFYLCASTKDRVANQPQHFGDGTRLSIL.

The chain uses TRBV9 and TRBJ2-7; D call uncertain. V was pared by 0 bases and J by 5 bases, with 15 bases between. This CDR3 has 15 amino acids. Germline V gives CDR1 SGDLS, CDR2 YYNGEE. The CDR3: CASSVGDTVDDEQYF. CDR3 in DNA: TGTGCCAGCAGCGTAGGAGACACCGTTGATGACGAGCAGTACTTC. The complete variable domain, with remaining parts taken from reference TRBV9 and TRBJ2-7, reads DSGVTQTPKHLITATGQRVTLRCSPRSGDLSVYWYQQSLDQGLQFLIQYYNGEERAKGNILERFSAQQFPDLHSELNLSSLELGDSALYFCASSVGDTVDDEQYFGPGTRLTVT.

This clone appeared a single time. The chain is built from TRBV6-5 and TRBJ2-7; 9 bases match TRBD1. This CDR3 spans 15 amino acids. The V gene end was trimmed by 4 bases and the J gene end by 5 bases; junction bases not matched to a gene: 9. Germline V lookup: CDR1 MNHEY, CDR2 SVGAGI. The CDR3 spells CASSSVTGGVHEQYF. DNA of the CDR3: TGTGCCAGCAGTTCAGTAACAGGGGGCGTGCACGAGCAGTACTTC.

This clone appeared a single time. This chain joins TRBV6-1 and TRBJ2-7, with D perhaps matching TRBD1 (6 bases). CDR3 size: 12 residues. V was shortened by 4 bases and J by 9 bases, with 13 bases between the two germline ends. Germline V lookup: CDR1 MNHNS, CDR2 SASEGT. This chain's CDR3 is CASSARTTGQYF. The CDR3, as DNA: TGTGCCAGCAGTGCCCGGACGACAGGGCAGTACTTC.

The genes are TRBV5-6 and TRBJ1-1, with D maybe TRBD1 (6 bases). From germline, CDR1 is SGHDT and CDR2 YYEEEE. CDR3 size: 13 residues. V was cut by 5 bases and J by 4 bases, with 12 bases left in between. DNA of the CDR3: TGTGCCAGCAGTTTCGACAGGTCCACTGAAGCTTTCTTT. Translation gives CASSFDRSTEAFF.

The chain links TRBV18 to TRBJ1-5; TRBD1 matches at 7 bases. V dropped 6 bases and J dropped 0; count of bases not matched to a gene: 8. CDR3 size: 16 residues. Looked up from germline, CDR1 is KGHSH and CDR2 is LQKENI. This chain's CDR3 is CASSPNRGGSNQPQHF. CDR3 DNA sequence: TGTGCCAGCTCTCCCAACAGGGGCGGTAGCAATCAGCCCCAGCATTTT.

The chain links TRBV9 to TRBJ2-2; D might be TRBD1 (6 bases). CDR3 size: 13 residues. V lost 8 bases and J lost 1, with 9 bases in between. Germline loops: CDR1 SGDLS, CDR2 YYNGEE. The CDR3 region has the DNA TGTGCCAGTTCACAGGGGAACACCGGGGAGCTGTTTTTT. Protein: CASSQGNTGELFF.

This clone has a single count. The V and J genes are TRBV12-5 and TRBJ2-3; D is uncertain. This CDR3 is 12 amino acids long. Trimming removed 3 bases at V and 2 bases at J, with 3 bases between. Germline CDR1 and CDR2: LGHNT and FRNRAP. The CDR3: CASGLNTDTQYF. As DNA, the CDR3 is TGTGCTAGTGGTTTAAACACAGATACGCAGTATTTT.

V and J are TRBV4-1 and TRBJ2-7, with a possible D match to TRBD1 (6 bases). This CDR3 region has 16 residues. Germline-derived CDR1 and CDR2 are MGHRA and YSYEKL. Trimming left V 4 bases short and J 3 bases short, with 19 bases between. The CDR3 DNA follows: TGCGCCAGCAGCCGAGGGAAGGACAGAAGCTTCTACGAGCAGTACTTC. Encoded protein: CASSRGKDRSFYEQYF.

The chain links TRBV7-6 to TRBJ2-3; D gene ambiguous. Looked up from germline, CDR1 is SGHVS and CDR2 is FNYEAQ. This CDR3 has 15 amino acids. V dropped 7 bases and J dropped 0 bases, with 14 bases sitting between them. The CDR3 coding sequence is TGTGCCAGCACCTCGATCTCTACAAGCACAGATACGCAGTATTTT. Its translation: CASTSISTSTDTQYF.

The chain carries TRBV10-3 and TRBJ2-7; maybe TRBD1 (5 bases). In germline, CDR1 is ENHRY, CDR2 SYGVKD. This CDR3 is built from 13 residues. The V end lost 5 bases, the J end lost 1 base, and 9 bases lay between the germline ends. In nucleotides, the CDR3 is TGTGCCATCAGTACCGACAGTTCCTACGAGCAGTACTTC. This encodes CAISTDSSYEQYF.

V and J are TRBV7-6 and TRBJ1-2; a weak D match, TRBD1 (5 bases). Trimming shortened V by 1 base and J by 6 bases, and 12 bases separated the two germline ends. CDR3 length equals 14 residues. CDR1 SGHVS and CDR2 FNYEAQ come from the germline V gene. The CDR3 is CASSLEGAGDGYTF. CDR3 DNA sequence: TGTGCCAGCAGCTTAGAAGGGGCCGGAGATGGCTACACCTTC.

The genes are TRBV28 and TRBJ2-7, with D maybe TRBD2 (5 bases). V shed 5 bases and J shed 2 bases, with 13 bases lying between them. The germline V gene has CDR1 MDHEN and CDR2 SYDVKM. The CDR3 is 14 amino acids. The CDR3, as DNA: TGTGCCAGCAGTCGGACCCTCGGGGCCTACGAGCAGTACTTC. It translates to CASSRTLGAYEQYF.

The rearrangement joins TRBV19 to TRBJ2-7; 8 nucleotides align to TRBD1. This CDR3 has 15 amino acids. Trimming at V came to 4 bases and at J to 7 bases, leaving 12 bases not matched to a gene. Germline V gene sequence: CDR1 LNHDA, CDR2 SQIVND (reference sequence). CDR3 in DNA: TGTGCCAGTAGTAGAAAAGCAGGGGGCATTCGGGAGCAGTACTTC. Its protein product is CASSRKAGGIREQYF.

The chain uses TRBV29-1 and TRBJ1-1; tentative D call: TRBD1 (5 bases). Germline CDR1 and CDR2: SQVTM and ANQGSEA. Between the trimmed V and J ends, which lost 0 bases and 0 bases, there was a span of 14 bases. The CDR3 consists of 16 residues. CDR3 DNA sequence: TGCAGCGTTGAAGACCCGACAGTTGAAATGAACACTGAAGCTTTCTTT. It is translated as CSVEDPTVEMNTEAFF.

The rearrangement uses TRBV10-1 and TRBJ2-7; TRBD1 agrees at 7 bases. Germline CDR1 WNHNN, CDR2 SYGVQD (reference sequence). Trimming removed 3 bases from V and 3 bases from J; junction bases left unmatched: 2. The CDR3 covers 13 residues. CDR3 sequence: CASSDWDSYEQYF. The CDR3 DNA sequence: TGCGCCAGCAGTGATTGGGACAGCTACGAGCAGTACTTC.